This T cell receptor (beta chain) was obtained from a study of cytomegalovirus exposure and HLA in healthy donors. Points from the study as a whole: V- and J-gene trimming of TCR beta was linked (in a later analysis) to a missense DCLRE1C variant. The study carried out a later analysis of TCR beta sequences. It associated approximately 17,000 of them with specific HLA alleles at a false discovery rate of 0.05. The study put about 180 TCR beta chains on its list as cytomegalovirus-associated.

Both 60 Vbeta primers and 13 Jbeta primers went into the PCR. Sequencing used immunoSEQ multiplex PCR; TCRdb keeps in-frame clones, though not all of them. There are about 160,000 clones in the sample, with 2.1% held by the top ten. This CDR3 contains 13 residues. Trimming cost V 1 base and J 4 bases, with 8 bases left between them. In germline, CDR1 is LGHNA, CDR2 YSLEER. Remarks on this clone: The antigen remains unidentified.

The TCR sequence derives from a man aged 25-40 years in good health and CMV-seronegative. Specimen: PBMCs. This rearrangement joins TRBV4-3 to TRBJ2-7; D gene unclear. The CDR3 nucleotides are TGCGCCAGCAGCCAAGGGGCAGGATACGAGCAGTACTTC. This gives the protein CASSQGAGYEQYF.